Following are 13 T cell receptor beta chains from one sample sequenced in a study of blood T cells in healthy people across ages. It was with a sample-barcoded 5' primer and a J-beta primer mix that a second PCR of about 6 to 12 cycles was run. TCRdb itself ran the 5' RACE reads through MiXCR, one entry per CDR3 protein. The table has about 1.8 million distinct CDR3 sequences, about 50% seen once. The specimen was blood. These receptors all stem from a woman aged 35 to 49 in good health.

The chain links TRBV4-1 to TRBJ1-1; 9 bases line up with TRBD1. The germline V gene encodes CDR1 MGHRA and CDR2 YSYEKL. This CDR3 is built from 17 residues. V dropped 6 bases and J dropped 1; count of bases not matched to a gene: 12. Written as DNA, the CDR3 is TGCGCCAGCAGTTCGTACCGGGACAGGGACCGGAACACTGAAGCTTTCTTT. This sequence encodes CASSSYRDRDRNTEAFF.

This clonotype was observed a few times. The chain couples TRBV6-6 to TRBJ2-5, with no clear D. CDR3 length: 15 amino acids. Looked up from germline, CDR1 is MNHNY and CDR2 is SVGAGI (reference sequence). V dropped 0 bases and J dropped 5 bases, with 13 bases sitting between them. The CDR3 reads CASSYSEALRETQYF. The CDR3 DNA sequence: TGTGCCAGCAGTTACTCAGAAGCCCTGAGGGAGACCCAGTACTTC.

The rearrangement links TRBV20-1 to TRBJ1-2, with 9 positions matching TRBD1. Germline lookup yields CDR1 DFQATT and CDR2 SNEGSKA (reference sequence). Trimming took 6 bases from V and 4 from J; bases not matched to a gene: 9. The CDR3 is 14 amino acids. DNA for the CDR3: TGCAGTGCACCACCCACAGGGGGCGTCTATGGCTACACCTTC. Protein sequence: CSAPPTGGVYGYTF.

The CDR3 DNA reads TGTGCCAGCAGCGATCAAGTAGGGGCGAACCAAGAGACCCAGTACTTC. Residues: CASSDQVGANQETQYF. The chain employs TRBV28 and TRBJ2-5, with D tentatively TRBD1 (5 bases). The CDR3 length is 16 residues. The V end was cut by 6 bases, the J end by 0 bases, with 17 bases between. Looked up from germline, CDR1 is MDHEN and CDR2 is SYDVKM.

This chain uses TRBV29-1 with TRBJ1-4; 7 bases align to TRBD1. The CDR3 loop spans 15 amino acids. Germline V gene sequence: CDR1 SQVTM, CDR2 ANQGSEA. The junction had 13 bases not matched to a gene; V was cut back by 6 bases and J by 6 bases. CDR3 amino acids: CSVKPDREGDEKLFF. DNA of the CDR3: TGCAGCGTAAAACCCGACAGGGAGGGCGATGAAAAACTGTTTTTT.

In this sample, this clonotype turned up a few times. The genes are TRBV12-3 or TRBV12-4 and TRBJ1-2; 10 bases fit TRBD1. The CDR3 loop spans 15 amino acids. The V and J ends lost 5 bases and 7 bases, in that order; junction bases with no gene match: 10. The DNA of the CDR3 is TGTGCCAGCAGTACACCGGGACAGGGGACTCGTGGCTACACCTTC. As protein: CASSTPGQGTRGYTF.

This clonotype was seen more than once but under ten times. The chain uses TRBV10-3 and TRBJ2-5, with D unclear. Trimming took 4 bases from V and 2 from J, leaving 20 bases between them. Germline V gives CDR1 ENHRY, CDR2 SYGVKD. This CDR3 is built from 17 residues. The CDR3 reads CAISVAANTTWQETQYF. Here the CDR3 DNA reads TGTGCCATCAGTGTGGCAGCGAACACAACGTGGCAAGAGACCCAGTACTTC.

The chain employs TRBV10-2 and TRBJ2-3; D gene uncertain. The V gene lost 10 bases and the J gene lost 4 bases, with 12 bases spanning the gap. The CDR3 spans 12 residues. Germline V gives CDR1 WSHSY, CDR2 SAAADI. The CDR3 protein is CATKLSADTQYF. The CDR3 DNA is TGCGCCACCAAGTTGAGCGCAGATACGCAGTATTTT.

This clonotype was counted between two and nine times. CDR3: CASSDTAASTDTQYF. CDR3 bases: TGTGCCAGCAGTGACACAGCTGCGAGCACAGATACGCAGTATTTT. The chain is built from TRBV6-4 and TRBJ2-3; D not certain. Trimming stripped 2 bases from V and 0 bases from J, with 9 bases between. This CDR3 has 15 residues. CDR1 MRHNA and CDR2 SNTAGT come from the germline V gene.

The V and J genes are TRBV28 and TRBJ2-1, with D uncertain. Germline CDR1 reads MDHEN; CDR2 reads SYDVKM. Between the trimmed V and J ends, which lost 3 bases and 7 bases, there was a span of 13 bases. CDR3 length: 14 residues. CDR3 bases: TGTGCCAGCAGTTTGAGACTCCCTGGGAATGAGCAGTTCTTC. Protein product: CASSLRLPGNEQFF.

V usage is TRBV7-2 and J usage is TRBJ2-1, with a tentative D call TRBD2 (6 bases). The germline gives CDR1 SGHTA, CDR2 FQGNSA. Trimming removed 3 bases at V and 10 bases at J, with 19 bases between. The CDR3 sequence is 15 residues long. The CDR3 region has the DNA TGTGCCAGCAGCTTGGAACGGGGGACCCCCAAGGAGCAGTTCTTC. Translated: CASSLERGTPKEQFF.

This chain links TRBV4-1 with TRBJ2-7; D not resolved. V lost 2 bases and J 12 bases, leaving 17 bases between the germline ends. The CDR3 consists of 13 residues. The germline V gene has CDR1 MGHRA and CDR2 YSYEKL. This chain's CDR3 is CASSQLLSSVMYF. The CDR3 DNA follows: TGCGCCAGCAGCCAACTGCTTTCGAGCGTCATGTACTTC.

This clonotype was detected only a few times. V and J are TRBV6-2 or TRBV6-3 and TRBJ2-5; tentative D call: TRBD2 (7 bases). CDR1 MNHEY and CDR2 SVGEGT come from the germline V gene. CDR3 length: 15 amino acids. Trimming left V 6 bases short and J 4 bases short, with 18 bases between. The CDR3 protein is CASSPWGRGLETQYF. The CDR3 nucleotides are TGTGCCAGCAGCCCTTGGGGGCGGGGGTTAGAGACCCAGTACTTC.